The 22 T cell receptor beta chains below come from one sample, sequenced in a study of T-cell reconstitution after alpha-beta-depleted transplantation in children. Unique molecular identifiers were built into the TCRbeta library. TCRdb reprocessed the PCR reads with MiXCR, giving one entry per CDR3 protein. There are about 110,000 distinct CDR3 sequences in the sample; 10% to 13% occur only once, and approximately 7.6% lies in the top ten. This material consisted of PBMCs from the stem cell graft donor, taken from the stem cell graft. These receptors came from a human donor who donated a stem cell graft to a child with acute lymphoblastic leukemia.

There are many counts of this clonotype. J is TRBJ2-7 and V is TRBV7-2; D gene ambiguous. The CDR3 runs 14 residues. Trimming took off 7 bases at V and 0 bases at J, with 13 bases between the two ends. Germline values: CDR1 SGHTA, CDR2 FQGNSA. As DNA, the CDR3 is TGTGCCAGCACCCCGGGCAGGACCTCCTACGAGCAGTACTTC. This sequence encodes CASTPGRTSYEQYF.

This clonotype was seen repeatedly, ten times or more. J is TRBJ2-7 and V is TRBV25-1; TRBD2 is a possible D gene (5 bases). The CDR3 contains 14 residues. V gave up 3 bases and J gave up 13 bases, with 22 bases separating them. Germline V gene sequence: CDR1 MGHDK, CDR2 SYGVNS. The CDR3 nucleotides read TGTGCCAGCAGTGACCCCTCCGAGGGTCCCGGCAAATACTTC. Translating it yields CASSDPSEGPGKYF.

This clonotype was counted many times. J is TRBJ2-2 and V is TRBV5-1; a possible D gene is TRBD2 (6 bases). CDR1 and CDR2 (germline): SGHRS, YFSETQ. This CDR3 spans 17 amino acids. Trimming removed 4 bases at V and 2 bases at J, with 18 bases between. The CDR3 region is CASSPYGPGLNTGELFF. The DNA for the CDR3 is TGCGCCAGCAGCCCCTACGGGCCGGGACTTAACACCGGGGAGCTGTTTTTT.

In this sample, this clonotype turned up many times. The rearrangement uses TRBV7-8 and TRBJ2-7; perhaps D is TRBD1 or TRBD2 (5 bases each). Trimming left V 1 base short and J 6 bases short, with 10 bases between. Looked up from germline, CDR1 is SGHVS and CDR2 is FQNEAQ. This CDR3 is 13 amino acids long. DNA of the CDR3: TGTGCCAGCAGCTTAGAAGGGGAGAGCGAGCAGTACTTC. This sequence encodes CASSLEGESEQYF.

This clonotype was recorded at least ten times. This sequence joins TRBV7-9 and TRBJ2-1, with 8 bases matching TRBD1. J gave up 2 bases and V 3 bases, and 3 bases lay outside the gene matches. Germline V gene sequence: CDR1 SEHNR, CDR2 FQNEAQ (reference sequence). This CDR3 contains 15 residues. The CDR3 here is CASSFGTGAYNEQFF. For the CDR3, the DNA is TGTGCCAGCAGCTTCGGGACAGGAGCCTACAATGAGCAGTTCTTC.

This clonotype was seen ten or more times. The rearrangement joins TRBV7-2 to TRBJ2-7; 12 nucleotides agree with TRBD2. V was clipped by 3 bases and J by 3 bases; unmatched bases: 3. The CDR3 length is 15 residues. Germline V gene data show CDR1 as SGHTA and CDR2 as FQGNSA. The CDR3 sequence: CASSFSSGRGYEQYF. DNA of the CDR3: TGTGCCAGCAGCTTCTCTAGCGGGAGGGGCTACGAGCAGTACTTC.

This clonotype has at least ten counts. V is TRBV20-1 and J is TRBJ1-4; perhaps TRBD1 as D (5 bases). This CDR3 is 14 amino acids long. Germline lookup yields CDR1 DFQATT and CDR2 SNEGSKA (reference sequence). The V gene lost 5 bases and the J gene lost 0 bases, with 10 bases spanning the gap. CDR3 nucleotide sequence: TGCAGTGCTGGGACGGCCCCAACTAATGAAAAACTGTTTTTT. Protein product: CSAGTAPTNEKLFF.

This clonotype occurred many times. V usage is TRBV7-2 and J usage is TRBJ2-2; 12 bases match TRBD2. V was clipped by 5 bases and J by 2 bases; unmatched bases: 12. CDR1 SGHTA and CDR2 FQGNSA come from the germline V gene. This CDR3 spans 19 amino acids. CDR3 nucleotide sequence: TGTGCCAGCAGCCCTAGCGGGGGGGCCCTCATTATCAACACCGGGGAGCTGTTTTTT. This sequence encodes CASSPSGGALIINTGELFF.

This clonotype was counted ten times or more. The gene calls are TRBV6-5 and TRBJ2-3; D is perhaps TRBD1 or TRBD2 (6 bases each). V was clipped by 1 base and J by 6 bases, with 11 bases between them. Germline CDR1 and CDR2: MNHEY and SVGAGI. CDR3 length equals 14 residues. The CDR3 protein is CASSYLGGGDTQYF. The CDR3 DNA reads TGTGCCAGCAGTTACTTGGGGGGCGGTGATACGCAGTATTTT.

This clonotype has a count of ten or more. V and J are TRBV6-2 or TRBV6-3 and TRBJ2-1, with 8 bases lining up with TRBD2. CDR1 and CDR2 (germline): MNHEY, SVGEGT. The V and J ends lost 8 bases and 4 bases, in that order; junction bases with no gene match: 10. This CDR3 contains 15 residues. CDR3 in amino acids: CASVGKAGGYNEQFF. In nucleotides, the CDR3 is TGTGCCAGCGTCGGAAAGGCGGGGGGATACAATGAGCAGTTCTTC.

This clonotype was recorded at least ten times. V gene TRBV7-3 combines with J gene TRBJ2-1, with 15 positions matching TRBD2. In germline, CDR1 is SGHTA, CDR2 FQGTGA. Unmatched junction bases numbered 9, after V lost 2 bases and J lost 1 base. The CDR3 sequence is 20 residues long. In nucleotides, the CDR3 is TGTGCCAGCAGCTTAGGACTAGCGGGAGGGTGGGGTGGATCCTACAATGAGCAGTTCTTC. Translating it yields CASSLGLAGGWGGSYNEQFF.

In this sample, this clonotype turned up many times. This chain's CDR3 is CASSFLGAREHTQYF. DNA of the CDR3: TGTGCCAGCAGCTTTCTGGGGGCGCGTGAACATACGCAGTATTTT. The genes are TRBV7-3 and TRBJ2-3; D possibly corresponds to TRBD1 (6 bases). Trimming took off 3 bases at V and 7 bases at J, with 17 bases between the two ends. The germline V gene has CDR1 SGHTA and CDR2 FQGTGA. The CDR3 spans 15 residues.

This clonotype was seen repeatedly, ten times or more. The rearrangement joins TRBV20-1 to TRBJ2-7; D is possibly TRBD2 (5 bases). The CDR3 totals 12 residues. V shed 3 bases and J shed 3 bases, with 9 bases lying between them. CDR1 is DFQATT and CDR2 is SNEGSKA in the germline V gene (reference sequence). CDR3 protein: CSASGIFYEQYF. For the CDR3, the DNA is TGCAGTGCTAGCGGGATTTTCTACGAGCAGTACTTC.

There are many counts of this clonotype. The chain couples TRBV4-2 to TRBJ2-1; no firm D call. Trimming stripped 3 bases from V and 6 bases from J, with 3 bases between. Germline loops: CDR1 LGHNA, CDR2 YNFKEQ. CDR3 length: 11 amino acids. The CDR3 DNA follows: TGTGCCAGCAGCCAGGGCAATGAGCAGTTCTTC. The encoded protein is CASSQGNEQFF.

This clonotype was counted ten times or more. This sequence joins TRBV20-1 and TRBJ2-2, with 9 bases identical to TRBD2. With 5 bases clipped from V and 5 bases from J, the junction kept 21 bases outside the gene matches. CDR3 size: 19 residues. The germline V gene encodes CDR1 DFQATT and CDR2 SNEGSKA (reference sequence). The CDR3 coding sequence is TGCAGTGCTCGCAGCAGTCGGTATGGCGGGAGGGCCGGGACCGGGGAGCTGTTTTTT. Amino acids: CSARSSRYGGRAGTGELFF.

Many counts were recorded for this clonotype. This sequence joins TRBV5-5 and TRBJ2-3; 13 bases are shared with TRBD2. The CDR3 has 18 residues. V shed 2 bases, J shed 0 bases, and the junction held 6 bases outside the gene matches. Germline V gene sequence: CDR1 SGHKS, CDR2 YYEKEE (reference sequence). This chain's CDR3 is CASSLGLAGDTSTDTQYF. The CDR3, as DNA: TGTGCCAGCAGCTTAGGACTAGCGGGGGACACTAGCACAGATACGCAGTATTTT.

This clonotype has a count of ten or more. This chain joins TRBV6-2 or TRBV6-3 and TRBJ2-7; the D is unclear. The V end lost 7 bases, the J end lost 0 bases, and 13 bases lay between the germline ends. The CDR3 totals 14 residues. Germline values: CDR1 MNHEY, CDR2 SVGEGT. The CDR3 spells CASTQTVSSYEQYF. CDR3 in DNA: TGTGCCAGCACCCAGACCGTCAGCTCCTACGAGCAGTACTTC.

Ten or more counts support this clonotype. V gene TRBV10-3 combines with J gene TRBJ2-4; D is unclear. Germline V gene data show CDR1 as ENHRY and CDR2 as SYGVKD. This CDR3 comprises 15 residues. Trimming stripped 0 bases from V and 2 bases from J, with 8 bases between. CDR3 sequence (DNA): TGTGCCATCAGTGAGTCGGGGTCTTCCAAAAACATTCAGTACTTC. Translation: CAISESGSSKNIQYF.

At least ten counts were recorded for this clonotype. The chain couples TRBV20-1 to TRBJ2-4; D is ambiguous. Germline V gene lookup returns CDR1 DFQATT and CDR2 SNEGSKA (reference sequence). This CDR3 region has 11 residues. V dropped 0 bases and J dropped 13 bases, with 10 bases sitting between them. CDR3 amino acids: CSARDRAPQYF. DNA for the CDR3: TGCAGTGCTAGAGATCGGGCTCCCCAGTACTTC.

This clonotype has ten or more counts. The chain couples TRBV20-1 to TRBJ1-1, with unresolved D. This CDR3 contains 16 residues. Germline CDR1 DFQATT, CDR2 SNEGSKA (reference sequence). V was pared by 6 bases and J by 1 base, with 21 bases between. CDR3 nucleotide sequence: TGCAGTGCCCAGCTGAGACACAAACCCACGAACACTGAAGCTTTCTTT. Translating it yields CSAQLRHKPTNTEAFF.

Many counts were recorded for this clonotype. V usage is TRBV27 and J usage is TRBJ1-5, with 8 bases matching TRBD1. The trim removed 5 bases at V and 6 bases at J, leaving 3 bases unmatched. This CDR3 is 13 amino acids long. CDR1 and CDR2 from the germline V gene are MNHEY and SMNVEV (reference sequence). CDR3 amino acids: CASSQGAVQPQHF. For the CDR3, the DNA is TGTGCCAGCAGTCAGGGGGCAGTTCAGCCCCAGCATTTT.

This clonotype was counted at least ten times. J is TRBJ2-1 and V is TRBV5-1; TRBD2 agrees at 13 bases. The germline V gene has CDR1 SGHRS and CDR2 YFSETQ. The length of the CDR3 is 15 residues. V shed 3 bases, J shed 7 bases, and the junction held 4 bases outside the gene matches. The CDR3 sequence: CASSSPGLAGNEQFF. The CDR3 region has the DNA TGCGCCAGCAGCTCACCGGGACTAGCGGGAAATGAGCAGTTCTTC.